This entry features one TCR beta chain sequence. Its cognate antigen is unknown. The data stem from a study of beta chain features in type 1 diabetes. The study's findings and limits: Moderate but significant shortening of TCRB CDR3s was recorded in all four CD4+ subsets from Type 1 diabetes patients. Amplification by PCR could prefer shorter templates, with the same effect in patients and controls. When cDNA is sequenced, cells with high TCR expression could be over-represented.

Expressed TCRB transcripts were sequenced because the isolated RNA had all been reverse transcribed beforehand. Using immunoSEQ multiplex PCR, the repertoire was profiled, and TCRdb retains in-frame clones only, with some absent. The repertoire holds over 650,000 clones, with roughly an eighth as singletons. CDR3 length: 15 residues. With 3 bases clipped from V and 1 base from J, the junction kept 5 bases outside the gene matches. Per germline, CDR1 KGHSH and CDR2 LQKENI. This sequence joins TRBV18 and TRBJ1-1, with TRBD1 matching 7 bases. The material sequenced was naive CD4+ T cells from blood. The TCR originated in a man aged 18 to 35 with type 1 diabetes. The CDR3 DNA is TGTGCCAGCTCACCCGACAGGGAATGGAACACTGAAGCTTTCTTT. Protein sequence: CASSPDREWNTEAFF.